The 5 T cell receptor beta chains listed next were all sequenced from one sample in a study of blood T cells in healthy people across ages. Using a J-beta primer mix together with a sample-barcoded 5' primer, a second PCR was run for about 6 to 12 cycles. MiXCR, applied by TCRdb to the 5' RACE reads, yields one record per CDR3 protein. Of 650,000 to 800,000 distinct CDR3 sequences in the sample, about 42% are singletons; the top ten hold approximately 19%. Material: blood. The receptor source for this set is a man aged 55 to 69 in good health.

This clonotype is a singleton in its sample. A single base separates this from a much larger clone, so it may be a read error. The CDR3 DNA sequence: TGTGCCAGCAGCCCTGGCTTGGAGACCCAGTTCTTC. It translates to CASSPGLETQFF. V usage is TRBV11-2 and J usage is TRBJ2-1; no reliable D call. CDR1 and CDR2 (germline): SGHAT, FQNNGV. Trimming cost V 5 bases and J 13 bases, with 15 bases left between them. CDR3 length equals 12 residues.

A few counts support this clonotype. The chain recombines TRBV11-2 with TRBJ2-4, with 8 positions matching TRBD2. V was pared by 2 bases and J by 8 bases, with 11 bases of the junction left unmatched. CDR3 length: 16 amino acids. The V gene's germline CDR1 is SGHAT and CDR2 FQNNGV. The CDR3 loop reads CASSLSGAGGVDIQYF. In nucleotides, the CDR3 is TGTGCCAGCAGCTTATCAGGGGCGGGGGGTGTGGACATTCAGTACTTC. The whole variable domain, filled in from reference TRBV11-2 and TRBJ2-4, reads EAGVAQSPRYKIIEKRQSVAFWCNPISGHATLYWYQQILGQGPKLLIQFQNNGVVDDSQLPKDRFSAERLKGVDSTLKIQPAKLEDSAVYLCASSLSGAGGVDIQYFGAGTRLSVL.

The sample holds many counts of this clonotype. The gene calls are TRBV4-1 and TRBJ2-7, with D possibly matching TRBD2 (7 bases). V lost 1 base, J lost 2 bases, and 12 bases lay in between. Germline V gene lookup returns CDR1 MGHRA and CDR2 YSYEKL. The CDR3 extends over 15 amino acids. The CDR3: CASSQVNGGPYEQYF. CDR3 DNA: TGCGCCAGCAGCCAAGTTAACGGGGGGCCCTACGAGCAGTACTTC.

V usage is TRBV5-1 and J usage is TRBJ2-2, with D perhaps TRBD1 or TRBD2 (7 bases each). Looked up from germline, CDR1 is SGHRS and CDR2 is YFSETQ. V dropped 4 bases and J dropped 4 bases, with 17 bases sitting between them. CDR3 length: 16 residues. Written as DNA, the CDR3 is TGCGCCAGCAGCCCAACACAGGGGAGGGGCACCGGGGAGCTGTTTTTT. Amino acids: CASSPTQGRGTGELFF.

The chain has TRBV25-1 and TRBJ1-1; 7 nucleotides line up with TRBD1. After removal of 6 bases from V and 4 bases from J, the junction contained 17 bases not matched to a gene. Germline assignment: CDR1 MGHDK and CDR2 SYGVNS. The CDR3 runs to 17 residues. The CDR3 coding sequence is TGTGCCAGCAGCCTAGCAGGGGGGTCCCCCCGGAGCACTGAAGCTTTCTTT. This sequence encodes CASSLAGGSPRSTEAFF. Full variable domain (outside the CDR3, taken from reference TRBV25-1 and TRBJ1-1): EADIYQTPRYLVIGTGKKITLECSQTMGHDKMYWYQQDPGMELHLIHYSYGVNSTEKGDLSSESTVSRIRTEHFPLTLESARPSHTSQYLCASSLAGGSPRSTEAFFGQGTRLTVV.